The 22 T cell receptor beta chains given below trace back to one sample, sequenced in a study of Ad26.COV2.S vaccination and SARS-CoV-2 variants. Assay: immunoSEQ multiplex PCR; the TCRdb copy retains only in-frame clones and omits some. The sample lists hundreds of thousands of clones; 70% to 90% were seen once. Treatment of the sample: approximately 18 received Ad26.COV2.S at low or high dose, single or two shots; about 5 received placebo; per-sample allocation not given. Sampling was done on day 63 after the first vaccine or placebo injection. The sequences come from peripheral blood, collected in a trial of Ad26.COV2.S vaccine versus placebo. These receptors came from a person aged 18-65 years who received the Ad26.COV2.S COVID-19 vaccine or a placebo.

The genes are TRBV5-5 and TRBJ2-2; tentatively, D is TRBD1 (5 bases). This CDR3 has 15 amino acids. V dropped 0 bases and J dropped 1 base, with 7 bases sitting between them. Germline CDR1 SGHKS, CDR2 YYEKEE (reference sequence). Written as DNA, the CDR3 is TGTGCCAGCAGCTTGGAGCAGGGGAACACCGGGGAGCTGTTTTTT. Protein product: CASSLEQGNTGELFF.

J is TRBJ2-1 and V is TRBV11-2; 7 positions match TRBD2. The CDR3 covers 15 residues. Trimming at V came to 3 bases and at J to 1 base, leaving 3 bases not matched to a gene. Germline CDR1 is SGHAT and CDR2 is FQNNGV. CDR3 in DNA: TGTGCCAGCAGCTTGACTAGCCTGTCCTACAATGAGCAGTTCTTC. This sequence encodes CASSLTSLSYNEQFF.

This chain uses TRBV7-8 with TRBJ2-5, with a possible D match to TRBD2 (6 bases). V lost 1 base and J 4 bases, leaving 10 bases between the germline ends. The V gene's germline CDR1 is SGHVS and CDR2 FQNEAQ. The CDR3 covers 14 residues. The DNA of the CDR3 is TGTGCCAGCAGCTTAGTTGTAGCGGTAGAGACCCAGTACTTC. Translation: CASSLVVAVETQYF.

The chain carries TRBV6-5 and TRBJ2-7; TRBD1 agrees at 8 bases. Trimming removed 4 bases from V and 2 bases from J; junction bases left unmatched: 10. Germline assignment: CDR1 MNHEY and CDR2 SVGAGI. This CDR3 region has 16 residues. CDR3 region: CASSWTTGTGPYEQYF. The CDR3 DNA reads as TGTGCCAGCAGTTGGACAACCGGGACAGGACCCTACGAGCAGTACTTC.

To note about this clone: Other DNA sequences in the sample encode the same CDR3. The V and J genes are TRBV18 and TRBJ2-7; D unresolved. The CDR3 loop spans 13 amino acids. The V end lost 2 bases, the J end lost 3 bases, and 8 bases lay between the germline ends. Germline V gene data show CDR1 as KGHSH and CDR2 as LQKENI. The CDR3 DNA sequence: TGTGCCAGCTCACCAGGGTCATTCTACGAGCAGTACTTC. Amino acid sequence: CASSPGSFYEQYF.

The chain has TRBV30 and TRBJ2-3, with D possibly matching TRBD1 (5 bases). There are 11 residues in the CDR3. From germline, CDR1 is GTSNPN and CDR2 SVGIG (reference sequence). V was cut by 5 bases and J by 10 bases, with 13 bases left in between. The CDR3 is CAWGVGHSQYF. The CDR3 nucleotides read TGTGCCTGGGGAGTGGGGCACTCGCAGTATTTT.

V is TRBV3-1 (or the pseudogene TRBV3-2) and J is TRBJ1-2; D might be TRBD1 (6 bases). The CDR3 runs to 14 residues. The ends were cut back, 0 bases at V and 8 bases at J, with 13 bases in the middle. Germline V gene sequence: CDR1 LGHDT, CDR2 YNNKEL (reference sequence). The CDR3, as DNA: TGTGCCAGCAGCCAAGATGGAGAGGGGGGCGGCTACACCTTC. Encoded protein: CASSQDGEGGGYTF.

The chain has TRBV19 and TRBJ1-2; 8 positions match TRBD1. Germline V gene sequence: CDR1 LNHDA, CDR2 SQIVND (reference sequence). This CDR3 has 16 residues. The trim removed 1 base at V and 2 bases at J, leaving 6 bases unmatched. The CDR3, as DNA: TGTGCCAGTAGTATAGCTAAAACAGGGGGAAACTATGGCTACACCTTC. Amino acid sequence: CASSIAKTGGNYGYTF.

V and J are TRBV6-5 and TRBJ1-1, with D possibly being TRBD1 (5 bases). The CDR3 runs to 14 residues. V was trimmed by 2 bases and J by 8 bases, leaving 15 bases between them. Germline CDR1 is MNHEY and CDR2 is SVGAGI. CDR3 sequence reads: CASSYAGPIGEAFF. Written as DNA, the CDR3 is TGTGCCAGCAGTTACGCGGGACCGATCGGGGAAGCTTTCTTT.

The CDR3 nucleotides read TGTGCCAGCAGCAAAATACGTGCAGATACGCAGTATTTT. Translating gives CASSKIRADTQYF. The V call is TRBV5-6, the J call TRBJ2-3, with D uncertain. The CDR3 is 13 residues long. The germline gives CDR1 SGHDT, CDR2 YYEEEE. V lost 4 bases and J lost 4, with 10 bases in between.

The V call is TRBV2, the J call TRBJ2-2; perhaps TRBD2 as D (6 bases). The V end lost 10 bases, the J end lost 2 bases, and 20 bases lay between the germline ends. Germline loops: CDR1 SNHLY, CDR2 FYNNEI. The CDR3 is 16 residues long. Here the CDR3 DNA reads TGTGCCACTAACCTCGCGGGGTCGGCCAACACCGGGGAGCTGTTTTTT. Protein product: CATNLAGSANTGELFF.

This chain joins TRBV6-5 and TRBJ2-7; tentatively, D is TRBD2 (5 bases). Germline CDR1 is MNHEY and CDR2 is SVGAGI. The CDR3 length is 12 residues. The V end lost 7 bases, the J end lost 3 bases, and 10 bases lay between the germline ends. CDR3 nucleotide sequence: TGTGCCAGCACCGACCGGGGCTACGAGCAGTACTTC. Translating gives CASTDRGYEQYF.

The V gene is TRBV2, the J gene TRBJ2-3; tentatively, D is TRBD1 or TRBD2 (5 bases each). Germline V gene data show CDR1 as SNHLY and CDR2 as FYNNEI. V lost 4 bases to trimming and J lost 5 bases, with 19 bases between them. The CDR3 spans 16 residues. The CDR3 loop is CASSVQGGGRGDTQYF. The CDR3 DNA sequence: TGTGCCAGCAGTGTCCAGGGTGGGGGAAGAGGAGATACGCAGTATTTT.

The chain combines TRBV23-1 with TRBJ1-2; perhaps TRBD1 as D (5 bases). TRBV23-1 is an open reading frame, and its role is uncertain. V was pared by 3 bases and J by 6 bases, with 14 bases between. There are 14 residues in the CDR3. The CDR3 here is CASSHEGVCHGYTF. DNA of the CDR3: TGCGCCAGCAGTCATGAAGGGGTGTGCCATGGCTACACCTTC.

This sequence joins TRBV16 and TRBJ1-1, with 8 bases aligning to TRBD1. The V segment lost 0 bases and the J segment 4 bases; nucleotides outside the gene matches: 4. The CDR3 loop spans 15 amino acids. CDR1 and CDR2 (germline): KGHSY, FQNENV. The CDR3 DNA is TGTGCCAGCAGCCAATCGACTCAGGGGGCCACTGAAGCTTTCTTT. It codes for CASSQSTQGATEAFF.

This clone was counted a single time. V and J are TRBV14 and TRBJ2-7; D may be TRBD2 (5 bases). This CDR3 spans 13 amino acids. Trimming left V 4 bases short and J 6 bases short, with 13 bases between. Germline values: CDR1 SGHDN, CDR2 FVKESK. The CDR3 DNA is TGTGCCAGCAGCCGCTGGCTCGAGGGCGAGCAGTACTTC. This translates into CASSRWLEGEQYF.

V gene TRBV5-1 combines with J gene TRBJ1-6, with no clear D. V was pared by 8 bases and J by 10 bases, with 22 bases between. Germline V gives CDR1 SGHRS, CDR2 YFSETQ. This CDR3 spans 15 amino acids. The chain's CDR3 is CAREEIEKSLSPLHF. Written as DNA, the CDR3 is TGCGCCAGGGAAGAGATTGAAAAAAGCCTCTCACCCCTCCACTTT.

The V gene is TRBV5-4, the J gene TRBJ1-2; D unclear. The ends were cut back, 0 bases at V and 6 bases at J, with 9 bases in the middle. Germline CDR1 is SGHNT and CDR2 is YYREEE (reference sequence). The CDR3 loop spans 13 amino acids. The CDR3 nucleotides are TGTGCCAGCAGCTTGGGTTCGAGGAATGGCTACACCTTC. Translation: CASSLGSRNGYTF.

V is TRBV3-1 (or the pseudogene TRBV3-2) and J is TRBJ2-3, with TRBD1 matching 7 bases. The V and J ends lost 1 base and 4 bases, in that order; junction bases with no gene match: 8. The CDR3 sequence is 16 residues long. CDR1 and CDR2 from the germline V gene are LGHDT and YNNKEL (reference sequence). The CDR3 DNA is TGTGCCAGCAGCCAAGGAACAGGGGCAGGTCCAGATACGCAGTATTTT. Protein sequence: CASSQGTGAGPDTQYF.

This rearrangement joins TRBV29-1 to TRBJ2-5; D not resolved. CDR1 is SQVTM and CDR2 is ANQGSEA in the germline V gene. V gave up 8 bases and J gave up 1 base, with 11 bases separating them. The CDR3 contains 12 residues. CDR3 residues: CSIRASQETQYF. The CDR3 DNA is TGCAGCATTCGGGCATCCCAAGAGACCCAGTACTTC.

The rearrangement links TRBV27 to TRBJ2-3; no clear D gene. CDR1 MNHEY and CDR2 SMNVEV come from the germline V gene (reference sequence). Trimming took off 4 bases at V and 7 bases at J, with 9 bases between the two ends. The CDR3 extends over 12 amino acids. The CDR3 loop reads CASSSGRNTQYF. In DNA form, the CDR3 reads TGTGCCAGCAGTTCCGGGCGAAATACGCAGTATTTT.

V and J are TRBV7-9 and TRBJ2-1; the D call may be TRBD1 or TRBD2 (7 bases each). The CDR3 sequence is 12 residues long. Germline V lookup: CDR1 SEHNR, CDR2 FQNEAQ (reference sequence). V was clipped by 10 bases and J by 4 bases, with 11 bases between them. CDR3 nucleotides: TGTGCCACCAGGGGGGGATACAATGAGCAGTTCTTC. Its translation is CATRGGYNEQFF. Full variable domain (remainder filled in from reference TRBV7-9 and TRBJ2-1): DTGVSQNPRHKITKRGQNVTFRCDPISEHNRLYWYRQTLGQGPEFLTYFQNEAQLEKSRLLSDRFSAERPKGSFSTLEIQRTEQGDSAMYLCATRGGYNEQFFGPGTRLTVL.